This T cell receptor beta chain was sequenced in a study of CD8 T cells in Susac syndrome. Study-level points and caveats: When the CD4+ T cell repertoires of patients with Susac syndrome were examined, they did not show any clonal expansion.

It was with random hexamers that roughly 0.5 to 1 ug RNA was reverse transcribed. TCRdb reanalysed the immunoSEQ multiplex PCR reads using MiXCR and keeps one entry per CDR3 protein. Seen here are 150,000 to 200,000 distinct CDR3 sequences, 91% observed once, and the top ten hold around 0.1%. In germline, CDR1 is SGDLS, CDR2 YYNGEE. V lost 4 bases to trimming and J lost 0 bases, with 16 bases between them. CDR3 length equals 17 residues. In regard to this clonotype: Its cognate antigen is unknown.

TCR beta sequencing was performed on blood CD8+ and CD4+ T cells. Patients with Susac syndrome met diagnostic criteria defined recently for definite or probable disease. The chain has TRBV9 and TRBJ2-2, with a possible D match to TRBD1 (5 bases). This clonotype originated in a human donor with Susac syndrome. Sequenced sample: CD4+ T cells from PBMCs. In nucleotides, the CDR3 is TGTGCCAGCAGCACCCCAGACAGTATTACGAACACCGGGGAGCTGTTTTTT. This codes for CASSTPDSITNTGELFF. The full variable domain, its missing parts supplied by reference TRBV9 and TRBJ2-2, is DSGVTQTPKHLITATGQRVTLRCSPRSGDLSVYWYQQSLDQGLQFLIQYYNGEERAKGNILERFSAQQFPDLHSELNLSSLELGDSALYFCASSTPDSITNTGELFFGEGSRLTVL.